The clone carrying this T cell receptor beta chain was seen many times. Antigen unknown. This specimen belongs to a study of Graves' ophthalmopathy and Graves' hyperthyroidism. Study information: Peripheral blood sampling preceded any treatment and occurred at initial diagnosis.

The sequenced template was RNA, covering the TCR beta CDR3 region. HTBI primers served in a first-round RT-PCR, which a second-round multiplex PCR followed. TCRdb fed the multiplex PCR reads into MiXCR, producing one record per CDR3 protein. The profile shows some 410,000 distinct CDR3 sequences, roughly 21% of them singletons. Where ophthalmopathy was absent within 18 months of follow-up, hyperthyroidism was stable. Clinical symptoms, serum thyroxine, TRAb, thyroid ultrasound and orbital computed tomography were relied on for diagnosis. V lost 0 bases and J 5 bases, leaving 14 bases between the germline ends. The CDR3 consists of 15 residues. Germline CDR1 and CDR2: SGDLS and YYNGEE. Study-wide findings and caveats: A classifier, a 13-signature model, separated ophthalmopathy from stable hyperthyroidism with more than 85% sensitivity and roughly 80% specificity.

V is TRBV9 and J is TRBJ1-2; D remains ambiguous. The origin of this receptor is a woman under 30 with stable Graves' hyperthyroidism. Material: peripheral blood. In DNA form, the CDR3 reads TGTGCCAGCAGCGTAGAGGGCAGCTCCGTTTATGGCTACACCTTC. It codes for CASSVEGSSVYGYTF.